This T cell receptor (beta chain) was observed in a study of shared clonotypes between healthy human individuals. Study background: The study enrolled a couple of women and a few men aged 18 to 49.

Germline trimming cut 2 bases from V and 5 bases from J; bases unmatched to any gene: 6. CDR3 length: 16 residues. Germline-derived CDR1 and CDR2 are MGHDK and SYGVNS. In replicate PCRs of sorted subsets, roughly 200 ng DNA, approximately 28,000 T cell genomes, was used. Assay: immunoSEQ multiplex PCR; the TCRdb copy retains only in-frame clones and omits some. The data show roughly 2.6 million clones, around 90% seen once. Source material: naive CD4+ T cells sorted from blood. Subset described: CD45RA+ positively selected. V and J are TRBV25-1 and TRBJ2-5, with 12 bases fitting TRBD2. The receptor was isolated from a man aged 18 to 29 in good health. CDR3 in amino acids: CASSEQLAGGSETQYF. The CDR3 DNA is TGTGCCAGCAGTGAACAGCTAGCGGGAGGGTCGGAGACCCAGTACTTC.